This T cell receptor beta chain was retrieved from a study of blood T cells in healthy people across ages. It was with a sample-barcoded 5' primer and a J-beta primer mix that a second PCR of roughly 6 to 12 cycles was run. The template-switch adaptor was a 5' adaptor with 12 random nucleotides. It tagged each cDNA molecule. TCRdb re-called the 5' RACE reads with MiXCR, one entry per CDR3 protein. The table lists roughly 1,500,000 distinct CDR3 sequences, approximately 32% of them singletons, with over 9% in the top ten. This clonotype was recorded a few times. This CDR3 spans 16 amino acids. The ends lost 1 base at V and 8 bases at J; junction bases unmatched: 11. Germline V lookup: CDR1 LNHNV, CDR2 YYDKDF (reference sequence).

Sequencing used blood. The chain combines TRBV15 with TRBJ2-1; 7 bases align to TRBD1. The clonotype comes from a woman aged 25 to 45 in good health. CDR3 DNA sequence: TGTGCCACCAGCAGAGCCCGGACAGGCGGGCGAGATGAGCAGTTCTTC. This gives the protein CATSRARTGGRDEQFF. Full variable domain (missing parts from reference TRBV15 and TRBJ2-1): DAMVIQNPRYQVTQFGKPVTLSCSQTLNHNVMYWYQQKSSQAPKLLFHYYDKDFNNEADTPDNFQSRRPNTSFCFLDIRSPGLGDTAMYLCATSRARTGGRDEQFFGPGTRLTVL.